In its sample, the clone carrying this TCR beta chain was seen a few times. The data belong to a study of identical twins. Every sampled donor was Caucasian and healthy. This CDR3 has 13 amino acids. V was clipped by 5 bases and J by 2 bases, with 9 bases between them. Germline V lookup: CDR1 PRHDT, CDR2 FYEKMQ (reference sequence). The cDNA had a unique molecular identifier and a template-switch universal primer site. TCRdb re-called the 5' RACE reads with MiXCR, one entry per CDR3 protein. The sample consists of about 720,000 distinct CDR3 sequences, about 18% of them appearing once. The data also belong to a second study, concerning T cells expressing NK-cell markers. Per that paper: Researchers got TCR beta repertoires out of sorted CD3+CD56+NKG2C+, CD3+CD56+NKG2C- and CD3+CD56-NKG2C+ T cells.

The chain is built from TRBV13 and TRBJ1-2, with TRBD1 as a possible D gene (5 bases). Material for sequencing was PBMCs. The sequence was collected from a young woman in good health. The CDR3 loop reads CASSRAGNYGYTF. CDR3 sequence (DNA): TGTGCCAGCAGCCGAGCAGGGAACTATGGCTACACCTTC.